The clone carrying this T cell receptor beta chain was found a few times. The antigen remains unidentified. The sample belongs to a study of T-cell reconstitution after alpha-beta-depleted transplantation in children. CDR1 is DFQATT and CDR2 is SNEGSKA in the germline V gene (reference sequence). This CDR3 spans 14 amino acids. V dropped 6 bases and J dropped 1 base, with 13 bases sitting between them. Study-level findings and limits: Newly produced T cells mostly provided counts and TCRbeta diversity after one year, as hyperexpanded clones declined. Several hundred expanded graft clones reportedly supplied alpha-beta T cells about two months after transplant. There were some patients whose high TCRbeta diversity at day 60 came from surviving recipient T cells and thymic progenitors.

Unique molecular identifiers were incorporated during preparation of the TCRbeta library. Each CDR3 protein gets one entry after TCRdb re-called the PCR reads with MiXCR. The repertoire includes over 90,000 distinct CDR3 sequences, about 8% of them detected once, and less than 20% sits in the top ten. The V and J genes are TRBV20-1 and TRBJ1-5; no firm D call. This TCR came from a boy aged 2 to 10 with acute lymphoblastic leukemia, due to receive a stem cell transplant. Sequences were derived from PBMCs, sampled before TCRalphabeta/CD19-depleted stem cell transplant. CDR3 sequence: CSALGEDSNQPQHF. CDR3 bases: TGCAGTGCCCTGGGTGAGGACAGCAATCAGCCCCAGCATTTT.